Listed below are T cell receptor beta chains from one sample, sequenced in a study of shared clonotypes between healthy human individuals. Produced via immunoSEQ multiplex PCR; TCRdb's table is partial and in-frame only. This table holds about 2.1 million clones, 90% to 95% found once. Sequences were obtained from naive CD8+ T cells from PBMCs. The receptors come from a man younger than 35 in good health. Some clones in this sample may be carry-over from other donors' samples. The CDR3 runs from the conserved cysteine through the conserved F or W. A D gene is named only where the DNA matches it firmly. Not all rows give a size; the values are once, few, many and, for expanded clones, a class.

j_call: TRBJ2-7; clone_size: NA; v_call: TRBV28; d_call: NA; cdr3_nt: TGTGCCAGCAGTGTGCCGCCTAGAGGGGCGAGCTCCTACGAGCAGTACTTC; cdr3_aa: CASSVPPRGASSYEQYF
j_call: TRBJ2-2; clone_size: NA; v_call: TRBV5-1; d_call: TRBD2; cdr3_nt: TGCGCCAGCAGCTTTGGACTAGGTGGTGCCGGGGAGCTGTTTTTT; cdr3_aa: CASSFGLGGAGELFF
j_call: TRBJ2-7; clone_size: NA; v_call: TRBV27; d_call: NA; cdr3_nt: TGTGCCAGCAGCCTAGGGGGAGGGACCTACGAGCAGTACTTC; cdr3_aa: CASSLGGGTYEQYF
j_call: TRBJ2-5; clone_size: NA; v_call: TRBV9; d_call: TRBD2; cdr3_nt: TGTGCCAGCAGTAGGGAGGGCCTATGGGAGACCCAGTACTTC; cdr3_aa: CASSREGLWETQYF
j_call: TRBJ1-4; clone_size: once; v_call: TRBV4-1; d_call: NA; cdr3_nt: TGCGCCAGCAGCCCCATCCTGGGGACAACTAATGAAAAACTGTTTTTT; cdr3_aa: CASSPILGTTNEKLFF
j_call: TRBJ2-1; clone_size: NA; v_call: TRBV9; d_call: NA; cdr3_nt: TGTGCCAGCAGCGATAGACAGGACTCCGTATCCTACAATGAGCAGTTCTTC; cdr3_aa: CASSDRQDSVSYNEQFF
j_call: TRBJ1-1; clone_size: few; v_call: TRBV14; d_call: NA; cdr3_nt: TGTGCCAGCAGCCGGGGCGAAGCTTTCTTT; cdr3_aa: CASSRGEAFF
j_call: TRBJ2-2; clone_size: once; v_call: TRBV4-2; d_call: NA; cdr3_nt: TGTGCCAGCAGCCAAGAGGCAGCACGGGCCACCGGGGAGCTGTTTTTT; cdr3_aa: CASSQEAARATGELFF
j_call: TRBJ2-7; clone_size: NA; v_call: TRBV19; d_call: NA; cdr3_nt: TGTGCCAGTAGTATCGGGCTAGCTGCCGCCTACGAGCAGTACTTC; cdr3_aa: CASSIGLAAAYEQYF
j_call: TRBJ2-5; clone_size: NA; v_call: TRBV27; d_call: TRBD2; cdr3_nt: TGTGCCAGCAGTGAACTAGCGGGAGAGGAGACCCAGTACTTC; cdr3_aa: CASSELAGEETQYF
j_call: TRBJ1-6; clone_size: NA; v_call: TRBV28; d_call: TRBD1; cdr3_nt: TGTGCCAGCAGTGACGGGGACAGGGAGGTTTCACCCCTCCACTTT; cdr3_aa: CASSDGDREVSPLHF
j_call: TRBJ1-1; clone_size: NA; v_call: TRBV14; d_call: TRBD1; cdr3_nt: TGTGCCAGCAGCCGGACAGGGTGGACTGAAGCTTTCTTT; cdr3_aa: CASSRTGWTEAFF
j_call: TRBJ1-1; clone_size: NA; v_call: TRBV9; d_call: NA; cdr3_nt: TGTGCCAGCAGCACCGGACTCCCCAACGCTGAAGCTTTCTTT; cdr3_aa: CASSTGLPNAEAFF
j_call: TRBJ2-1; clone_size: NA; v_call: TRBV27; d_call: TRBD2; cdr3_nt: TGTGCCAGCAGCTCGGGACTAGCCTACAATGAGCAGTTCTTC; cdr3_aa: CASSSGLAYNEQFF
j_call: TRBJ2-1; clone_size: NA; v_call: TRBV5-1; d_call: NA; cdr3_nt: TGCGCCAGCAGCTCTCGGAGCGTATCTGAGCAGTTCTTC; cdr3_aa: CASSSRSVSEQFF
j_call: TRBJ1-2; clone_size: NA; v_call: TRBV19; d_call: NA; cdr3_nt: TGTGCCAGTAGTCATGGAGGCCCCCGAGGTGGCTACACCTTC; cdr3_aa: CASSHGGPRGGYTF
j_call: TRBJ1-1; clone_size: NA; v_call: TRBV7-9; d_call: NA; cdr3_nt: TGTGCCAGCAGCCCCCAGTGGACTGAAGCTTTCTTT; cdr3_aa: CASSPQWTEAFF
j_call: TRBJ2-7; clone_size: once; v_call: TRBV30; d_call: TRBD1; cdr3_nt: TGTGCCTGGAACTCCGGGACAGGATCCTACGAGCAGTACTTC; cdr3_aa: CAWNSGTGSYEQYF
j_call: TRBJ1-2; clone_size: NA; v_call: TRBV28; d_call: TRBD1; cdr3_nt: TGTGCCAGCAGCTACGACAGGGTCGGCTATGGCTACACCTTC; cdr3_aa: CASSYDRVGYGYTF
j_call: TRBJ2-2; clone_size: NA; v_call: TRBV9; d_call: NA; cdr3_nt: TGTGCCAGCAGCACCCGCCAAGGCAGCACCGGGGAGCTGTTTTTT; cdr3_aa: CASSTRQGSTGELFF
j_call: TRBJ2-2; clone_size: NA; v_call: TRBV4-1; d_call: TRBD2; cdr3_nt: TGCGCCAGCAGCCAAGGCGCGGGAGGGGGGACCACCGGGGAGCTGTTTTTT; cdr3_aa: CASSQGAGGGTTGELFF
j_call: TRBJ1-2; clone_size: NA; v_call: TRBV9; d_call: NA; cdr3_nt: TGTGCCAGCAGCGTAGTAGACGAGGGACTCAACTATGGCTACACCTTC; cdr3_aa: CASSVVDEGLNYGYTF
j_call: TRBJ2-3; clone_size: NA; v_call: TRBV5-1; d_call: NA; cdr3_nt: TGCGCCAGCAGCGAAAGATGGGAGTCTAGCACAGATACGCAGTATTTT; cdr3_aa: CASSERWESSTDTQYF
j_call: TRBJ2-3; clone_size: NA; v_call: TRBV27; d_call: NA; cdr3_nt: TGTGCCAGCAGTTCGCGGAGCGGGTCCACAGATACGCAGTATTTT; cdr3_aa: CASSSRSGSTDTQYF
j_call: TRBJ2-1; clone_size: NA; v_call: TRBV11-2; d_call: NA; cdr3_nt: TGTGCCAGCAGCTTAGGGATAAAGAGGGCCTACAATGAGCAGTTCTTC; cdr3_aa: CASSLGIKRAYNEQFF
j_call: TRBJ2-2; clone_size: NA; v_call: TRBV19; d_call: NA; cdr3_nt: TGTGCCAGTAGCTTGGGGGTCACCGGGGAGCTGTTTTTT; cdr3_aa: CASSLGVTGELFF
j_call: TRBJ1-2; clone_size: NA; v_call: TRBV28; d_call: NA; cdr3_nt: TGTGCCAGCAGTTTAGAGTATGCGGGCCGGGGCTATGGCTACACCTTC; cdr3_aa: CASSLEYAGRGYGYTF